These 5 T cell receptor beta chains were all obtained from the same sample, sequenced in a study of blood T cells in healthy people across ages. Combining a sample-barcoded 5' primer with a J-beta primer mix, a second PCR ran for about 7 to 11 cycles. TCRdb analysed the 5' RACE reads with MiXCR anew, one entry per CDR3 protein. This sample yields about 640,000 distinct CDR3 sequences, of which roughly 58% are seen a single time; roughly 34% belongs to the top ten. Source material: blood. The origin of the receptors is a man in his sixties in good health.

The CDR3 here is CASSLRVHTQYF. As DNA, the CDR3 is TGTGCCAGCAGTTTAAGGGTTCATACGCAGTATTTT. The chain couples TRBV28 to TRBJ2-3, with no clear D. Trimming removed 2 bases from V and 7 bases from J, with 7 bases in between. Germline CDR1 and CDR2: MDHEN and SYDVKM. The CDR3 covers 12 residues.

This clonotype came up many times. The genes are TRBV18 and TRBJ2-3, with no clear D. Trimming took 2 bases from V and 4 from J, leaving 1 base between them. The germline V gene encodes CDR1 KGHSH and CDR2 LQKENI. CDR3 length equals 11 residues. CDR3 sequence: CASSPADTQYF. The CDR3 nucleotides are TGTGCCAGCTCACCAGCAGATACGCAGTATTTT. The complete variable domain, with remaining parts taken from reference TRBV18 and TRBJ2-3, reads NAGVMQNPRHLVRRRGQEARLRCSPMKGHSHVYWYRQLPEEGLKFMVYLQKENIIDESGMPKERFSAEFPKEGPSILRIQQVVRGDSAAYFCASSPADTQYFGPGTRLTVL.

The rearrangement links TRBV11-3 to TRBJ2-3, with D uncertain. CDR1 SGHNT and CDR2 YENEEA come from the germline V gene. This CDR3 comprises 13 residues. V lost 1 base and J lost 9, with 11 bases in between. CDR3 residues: CASSLGWARTQYF. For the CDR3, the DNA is TGTGCCAGCAGCTTAGGATGGGCACGGACGCAGTATTTT.

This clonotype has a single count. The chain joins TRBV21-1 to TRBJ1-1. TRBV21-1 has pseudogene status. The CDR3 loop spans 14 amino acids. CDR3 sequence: CASSKVITGRRAFF. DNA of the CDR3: TGTGCCAGCAGCAAAGTTATAACGGGGAGACGAGCTTTCTTT.

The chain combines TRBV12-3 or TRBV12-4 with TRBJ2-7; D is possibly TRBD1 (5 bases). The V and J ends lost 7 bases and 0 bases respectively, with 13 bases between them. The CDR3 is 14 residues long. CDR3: CASTLTASSYEQYF. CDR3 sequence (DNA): TGTGCCAGCACCCTGACAGCTAGCTCCTACGAGCAGTACTTC.